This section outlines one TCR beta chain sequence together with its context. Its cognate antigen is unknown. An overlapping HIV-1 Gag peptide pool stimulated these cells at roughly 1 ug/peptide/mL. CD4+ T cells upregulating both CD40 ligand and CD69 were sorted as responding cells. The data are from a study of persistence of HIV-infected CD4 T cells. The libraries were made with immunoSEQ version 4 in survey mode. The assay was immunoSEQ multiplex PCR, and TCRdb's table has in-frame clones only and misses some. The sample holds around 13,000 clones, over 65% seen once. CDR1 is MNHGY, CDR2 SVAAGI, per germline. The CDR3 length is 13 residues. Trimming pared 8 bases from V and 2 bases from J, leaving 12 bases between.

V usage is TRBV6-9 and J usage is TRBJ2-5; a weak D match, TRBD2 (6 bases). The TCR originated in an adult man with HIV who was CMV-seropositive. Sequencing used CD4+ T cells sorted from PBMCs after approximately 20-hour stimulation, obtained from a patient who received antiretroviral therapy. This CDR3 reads CASRGLTQETQYF. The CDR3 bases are TGTGCCAGCCGGGGACTTACACAAGAGACCCAGTACTTC.